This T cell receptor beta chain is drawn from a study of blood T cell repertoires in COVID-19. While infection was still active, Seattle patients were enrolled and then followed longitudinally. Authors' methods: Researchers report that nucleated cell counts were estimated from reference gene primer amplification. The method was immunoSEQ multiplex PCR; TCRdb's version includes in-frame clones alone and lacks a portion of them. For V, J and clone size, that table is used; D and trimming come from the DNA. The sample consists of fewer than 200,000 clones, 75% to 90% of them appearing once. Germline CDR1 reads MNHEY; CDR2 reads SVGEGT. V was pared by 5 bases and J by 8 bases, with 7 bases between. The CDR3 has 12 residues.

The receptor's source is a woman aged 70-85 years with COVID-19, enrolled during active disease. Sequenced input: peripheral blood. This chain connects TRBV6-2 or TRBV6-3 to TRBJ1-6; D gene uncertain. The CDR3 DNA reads TGTGCCAGCAGTCGACTTGATTCACCCCTCCACTTT. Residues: CASSRLDSPLHF.